This is a list of T cell receptor beta chains from one sample in a study of blood T cell repertoires in COVID-19. TCRdb keeps only in-frame clones here, not all; method: immunoSEQ multiplex PCR. The table lists about 300,000 clones, 80% to 90% of them singletons. The sequenced sample was peripheral blood. The receptor set was obtained from a woman in her fifties or sixties who had recovered from COVID-19. Each CDR3 is given with its conserved first and last residue. D genes are given only for firm matches. A clone size is listed for some rows: how often the clone was seen (once, few, many), or a class if it is expanded.

15	TRBV9	TRBD1	NA	TRBJ2-3	TGTGCCAGCAGCGTAGAGGGGGCCAGCACAGATACGCAGTATTTT	CASSVEGASTDTQYF
15	TRBV7-2	NA	NA	TRBJ1-1	TGTGCCAGCAGCTTAAGGGGAGGGGGACCGGCTGAAGCTTTCTTT	CASSLRGGGPAEAFF
12	TRBV2	NA	once	TRBJ2-7	TGTGCCAGCAGAGCCGACAGCTACGAGCAGTACTTC	CASRADSYEQYF
13	TRBV6-6	TRBD1	NA	TRBJ1-1	TGTGCCAGCAGTCGACAGGGGATTACTGAAGCTTTCTTT	CASSRQGITEAFF
19	TRBV15	TRBD2	NA	TRBJ2-2	TGTGCCACCAGCAGAGATTTTGGGCTAGCGGGTTTGGGATCCGGGGAGCTGTTTTTT	CATSRDFGLAGLGSGELFF
13	TRBV5-1	NA	NA	TRBJ2-5	TGCGCCAGCAGCAAAGGGGTGGGAGAGACCCAGTACTTC	CASSKGVGETQYF
16	TRBV4-1	TRBD2	NA	TRBJ2-5	TGCGCCAGCAGCGGACTAGCGGGAGGACTGAAAGAGACCCAGTACTTC	CASSGLAGGLKETQYF
13	TRBV7-2	NA	NA	TRBJ2-7	TGTGCCAGCAGCGGCCAGGGGAACTACGAGCAGTACTTC	CASSGQGNYEQYF
13	TRBV29-1	NA	NA	TRBJ1-1	TGCAGCGTTGAAGAGGGTGGAGGCACTGAAGCTTTCTTT	CSVEEGGGTEAFF
14	TRBV25-1	NA	NA	TRBJ1-4	TGTGCCAGCCTAAAGGGCGGGGCCGCTGAAAAACTGTTTTTT	CASLKGGAAEKLFF
13	TRBV6-5	NA	NA	TRBJ1-6	TGTGCCAGCAGTTACGGGCGTAATTCACCCCTCCACTTT	CASSYGRNSPLHF
11	TRBV2	NA	NA	TRBJ1-1	TGTGCCAGCACAGGGAACACTGAAGCTTTCTTT	CASTGNTEAFF
16	TRBV9	TRBD1	NA	TRBJ1-2	TGTGCCAGCAGCGCCCTTCGGACAGGGTTTAGTTATGGCTACACCTTC	CASSALRTGFSYGYTF
16	TRBV10-3	TRBD2	NA	TRBJ2-2	TGTGCCATCAGTCCCGGAGGTGCGGGGGGTTCCGGGGAGCTGTTTTTT	CAISPGGAGGSGELFF
13	TRBV18	NA	many	TRBJ1-2	TGTGCCAGCTCACCACCGACGGAGTATGGCTACACCTTC	CASSPPTEYGYTF
11	TRBV28	NA	NA	TRBJ1-2	TGTGCCAGCAGTTTATCTTTCGGCTACACCTTC	CASSLSFGYTF
13	TRBV9	NA	NA	TRBJ2-3	TGTGCCAGCAGCGTAGGACAGCAAGATACGCAGTATTTT	CASSVGQQDTQYF
15	TRBV20-1	NA	NA	TRBJ1-2	TGCAGTGCTAGTAGTAATCGGGGTCGGGACTATGGCTACACCTTC	CSASSNRGRDYGYTF
17	TRBV6-1	TRBD1	few	TRBJ2-7	TGTGCCAGCAGTGAACTAATCGGGGGACAGGGAAACAACGAGCAGTACTTC	CASSELIGGQGNNEQYF
13	TRBV7-9	NA	NA	TRBJ1-1	TGTGCCAGCAGCGAACTGGCAGGCACTGAAGCTTTCTTT	CASSELAGTEAFF
14	TRBV14	TRBD1	NA	TRBJ2-5	TGTGCCAGCAGCCGCGGGACAGGGTGGGAGACCCAGTACTTC	CASSRGTGWETQYF
14	TRBV7-2	NA	NA	TRBJ2-1	TGTGCCAGCAGCTTAGCAACAGCCTACAATGAGCAGTTCTTC	CASSLATAYNEQFF
16	TRBV5-8	TRBD2	NA	TRBJ2-1	TGTGCCAGCAGCTTTTTACGGCTAGCGGAATACAATGAGCAGTTCTTC	CASSFLRLAEYNEQFF
11	TRBV19	TRBD1	NA	TRBJ1-2	TGTGCCAGTAGTGCCCGACAGGGTCACACCTTC	CASSARQGHTF
14	TRBV19	NA	NA	TRBJ2-3	TGTGCCAGTTCCTTCAGGGGTGGCACAGATACGCAGTATTTT	CASSFRGGTDTQYF
14	TRBV6-2/TRBV6-3	TRBD1	once	TRBJ1-1	TGTGCCAGCAACCCTTCCGGGACAGGGGGCGAAGCTTTCTTT	CASNPSGTGGEAFF
12	TRBV29-1	NA	NA	TRBJ1-1	TGCAGCGTTGACACAAGGAACACTGAAGCTTTCTTT	CSVDTRNTEAFF
14	TRBV30	NA	NA	TRBJ1-5	TGTGCCTGGAGTCGTACGTCGGGGGGCCAGCCCCAGCATTTT	CAWSRTSGGQPQHF
13	TRBV12-3/TRBV12-4	NA	NA	TRBJ1-6	TGTGCCAGCAGTTCGGACAGAAATTCACCCCTCCACTTT	CASSSDRNSPLHF
15	TRBV28	NA	NA	TRBJ1-6	TGTGCCAGCAGTTTGGGCTTACCCTGGCATTCACCCCTCCACTTT	CASSLGLPWHSPLHF
18	TRBV7-9	TRBD1	NA	TRBJ2-7	TGTGCCAGCAGCTTTCAAAGTGTACGACAGGGGTTGTCCTACGAGCAGTACTTC	CASSFQSVRQGLSYEQYF
14	TRBV19	NA	NA	TRBJ2-3	TGTGCCAGTAGTATAGGACAGGGCACAGATACGCAGTATTTT	CASSIGQGTDTQYF
13	TRBV7-2	NA	NA	TRBJ2-7	TGTGCCAGCAGCTCGAGCGGGACATACGAGCAGTACTTC	CASSSSGTYEQYF
17	TRBV4-3	TRBD2	NA	TRBJ2-3	TGCGCCAGCAGCCAAGACGTTCGGGCGGGAGTGGCAGATACGCAGTATTTT	CASSQDVRAGVADTQYF
16	TRBV24-1	TRBD2	NA	TRBJ2-1	TGTGCCACCAGTGATGCTACTAGCGGGGGGGCCAATGAGCAGTTCTTC	CATSDATSGGANEQFF
18	TRBV6-1	TRBD2	few	TRBJ2-5	TGTGCCAGCAGTGAAGTGGCTAGCGGGGGGGCGCAAAAAGAGACCCAGTACTTC	CASSEVASGGAQKETQYF
15	TRBV10-3	NA	NA	TRBJ1-2	TGTGCCATCAGTGAAACCGTTGAGGGTAACTATGGCTACACCTTC	CAISETVEGNYGYTF
14	TRBV27	TRBD2	NA	TRBJ2-7	TGTGCCAGCAGTTTCTCGGGGGGGTCCTACGAGCAGTACTTC	CASSFSGGSYEQYF
15	TRBV7-3	TRBD1	NA	TRBJ2-3	TGTGCCAGCAGCTTAACTTCACAGGGGACAGATACGCAGTATTTT	CASSLTSQGTDTQYF
14	TRBV19	NA	NA	TRBJ1-2	TGTGCCAGTCACGTAGGGGTTTACAGCTATGGCTACACCTTC	CASHVGVYSYGYTF
17	TRBV7-8	TRBD2	NA	TRBJ2-7	TGTGCCAGCAGCCATTCGGGGATAGCGGGAGGATCCTACGAGCAGTACTTC	CASSHSGIAGGSYEQYF
13	TRBV10-3	NA	NA	TRBJ2-7	TGTGCCATCCGAAGCGGAGAGCGCCTCGAGCAGTACTTC	CAIRSGERLEQYF
17	TRBV29-1	TRBD1	few	TRBJ2-6	TGCAGCGTTGGGGGGACAGGGTCCTACTCTGGGGCCAACGTCCTGACTTTC	CSVGGTGSYSGANVLTF
13	TRBV6-5	TRBD1	NA	TRBJ1-5	TGTGCCAGCAGCTCTGACAGGGGGCAGCCCCAGCATTTT	CASSSDRGQPQHF
16	TRBV30	NA	once	TRBJ1-1	TGTGCCTGGAGTAAAAGGTCGGGGGTTAGGAACACTGAAGCTTTCTTT	CAWSKRSGVRNTEAFF
16	TRBV4-1	NA	NA	TRBJ1-4	TGCGCCAGCAGCCAAGTGCAGGGGCTGAATAATGAAAAACTGTTTTTT	CASSQVQGLNNEKLFF
17	TRBV5-5	TRBD1	few	TRBJ1-6	TGTGCCAGCAGCAACCTACCCCTTGGACAGGGAGGATCACCCCTCCACTTT	CASSNLPLGQGGSPLHF
14	TRBV10-3	NA	NA	TRBJ1-2	TGTGCCATCAGTGAGTCGGATGTGGGCAGAGGCTACACCTTC	CAISESDVGRGYTF
14	TRBV7-3	TRBD1	NA	TRBJ2-1	TGTGCCAGCAGCTCCGGGACAGGGGCACATGAGCAGTTCTTC	CASSSGTGAHEQFF
13	TRBV6-2/TRBV6-3	TRBD1	NA	TRBJ1-1	TGTGCCAGCAGTTCCGGGGGGACAGGGGGCGCTTTCTTT	CASSSGGTGGAFF
19	TRBV27	TRBD1	NA	TRBJ2-6	TGTGCCAGCAGTTTCAGCCGACAGGGAACGGGCTCTGGGGCCAACGTCCTGACTTTC	CASSFSRQGTGSGANVLTF
15	TRBV6-5	TRBD2	NA	TRBJ2-1	TGTGCCAGCAGGACCCCGGGACTAGCGGACAATGAGCAGTTCTTC	CASRTPGLADNEQFF
12	TRBV9	TRBD1	NA	TRBJ2-1	TGTGCCAGCAGCGTAAACAGGGGGGAGCAGTTCTTC	CASSVNRGEQFF
15	TRBV18	TRBD1	NA	TRBJ1-2	TGTGCCAGCTCACCCGGGACAGGAAGCTCCTATGGCTACACCTTC	CASSPGTGSSYGYTF
17	TRBV4-3	NA	NA	TRBJ2-3	TGCGCCAGCAGCCACCCGTCGACAGAGACTAGCACAGATACGCAGTATTTT	CASSHPSTETSTDTQYF